This T cell receptor (beta chain) was captured in a study of cytomegalovirus exposure and HLA in healthy donors. The V segment lost 0 bases and the J segment 7 bases; nucleotides outside the gene matches: 6. This CDR3 is built from 15 residues. The V gene's germline CDR1 is SGHDN and CDR2 FVKESK. It was with 60 Vbeta and 13 Jbeta primers that the PCR ran. TCRdb keeps only in-frame clones here, not all; method: immunoSEQ multiplex PCR. In the table there are a few hundred thousand clones, roughly 80% of which are singletons. Findings and limits, study-wide: It was taken for granted in presence/absence analyses that sequencing depth across donors was roughly uniform.

As to this clone: Antigen unknown.

The sample taken for sequencing was PBMCs. The TCR originated in a man under 40 in good health and CMV-seronegative. The V call is TRBV14, the J call TRBJ2-7, with 10 bases aligning to TRBD2. This CDR3 reads CASSQDLAGAREQYF. DNA for the CDR3: TGTGCCAGCAGCCAAGATCTAGCGGGGGCGAGAGAGCAGTACTTC.